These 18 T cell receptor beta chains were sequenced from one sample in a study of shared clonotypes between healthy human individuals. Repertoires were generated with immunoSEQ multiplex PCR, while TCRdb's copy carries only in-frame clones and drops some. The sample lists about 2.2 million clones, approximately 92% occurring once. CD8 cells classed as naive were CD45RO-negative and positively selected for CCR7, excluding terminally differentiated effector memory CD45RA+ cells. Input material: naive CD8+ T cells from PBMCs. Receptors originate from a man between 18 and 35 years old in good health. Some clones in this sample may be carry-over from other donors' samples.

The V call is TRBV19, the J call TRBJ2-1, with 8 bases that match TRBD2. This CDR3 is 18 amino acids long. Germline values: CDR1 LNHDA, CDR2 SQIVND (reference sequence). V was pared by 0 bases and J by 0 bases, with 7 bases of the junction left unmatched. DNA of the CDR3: TGTGCCAGTAGTATAGATCCGTACGGGAGGGCCTCCTACAATGAGCAGTTCTTC. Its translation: CASSIDPYGRASYNEQFF.

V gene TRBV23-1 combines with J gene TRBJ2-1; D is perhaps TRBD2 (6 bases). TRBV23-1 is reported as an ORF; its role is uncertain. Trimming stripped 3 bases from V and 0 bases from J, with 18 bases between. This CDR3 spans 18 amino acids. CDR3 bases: TGCGCCAGCAGTCATCGCCGGGGACTCGAAGGCTCCTACAATGAGCAGTTCTTC. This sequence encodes CASSHRRGLEGSYNEQFF.

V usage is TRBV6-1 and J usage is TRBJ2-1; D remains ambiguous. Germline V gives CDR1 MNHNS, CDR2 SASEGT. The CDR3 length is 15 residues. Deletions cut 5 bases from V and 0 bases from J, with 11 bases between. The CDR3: CASSTSSTSYNEQFF. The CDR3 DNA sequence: TGTGCCAGCAGTACAAGCTCCACCTCCTACAATGAGCAGTTCTTC.

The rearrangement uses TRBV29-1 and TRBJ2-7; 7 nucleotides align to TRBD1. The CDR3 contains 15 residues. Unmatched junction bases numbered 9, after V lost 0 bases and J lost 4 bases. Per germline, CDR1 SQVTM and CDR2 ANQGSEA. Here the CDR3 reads CSVEDGQEGGYEQYF. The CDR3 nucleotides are TGCAGCGTTGAAGATGGACAGGAAGGAGGTTACGAGCAGTACTTC.

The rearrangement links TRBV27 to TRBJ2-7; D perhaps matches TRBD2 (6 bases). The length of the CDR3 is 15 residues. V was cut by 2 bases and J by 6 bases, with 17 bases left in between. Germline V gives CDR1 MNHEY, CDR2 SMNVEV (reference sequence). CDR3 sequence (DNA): TGTGCCAGCAGTTTAGGATTGGGGGGTCGCGGCGAGCAGTACTTC. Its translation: CASSLGLGGRGEQYF.

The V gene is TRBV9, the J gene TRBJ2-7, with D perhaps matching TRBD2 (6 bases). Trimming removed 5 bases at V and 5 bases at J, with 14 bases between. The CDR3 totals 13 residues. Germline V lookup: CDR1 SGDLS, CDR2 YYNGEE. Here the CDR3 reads CASSAGGFDEQYF. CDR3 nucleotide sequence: TGTGCCAGCAGTGCTGGGGGGTTTGACGAGCAGTACTTC. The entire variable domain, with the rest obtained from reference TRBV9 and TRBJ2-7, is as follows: DSGVTQTPKHLITATGQRVTLRCSPRSGDLSVYWYQQSLDQGLQFLIQYYNGEERAKGNILERFSAQQFPDLHSELNLSSLELGDSALYFCASSAGGFDEQYFGPGTRLTVT.

The CDR3 loop is CASSIDEYRGTSGYNEQFF. The CDR3 DNA is TGTGCCAGTAGTATAGACGAGTATCGAGGGACTAGCGGTTACAATGAGCAGTTCTTC. The chain links TRBV19 to TRBJ2-1, with TRBD2 matching 11 bases. This CDR3 region has 19 residues. The germline V gene has CDR1 LNHDA and CDR2 SQIVND (reference sequence). V dropped 0 bases and J dropped 4; count of bases not matched to a gene: 11.

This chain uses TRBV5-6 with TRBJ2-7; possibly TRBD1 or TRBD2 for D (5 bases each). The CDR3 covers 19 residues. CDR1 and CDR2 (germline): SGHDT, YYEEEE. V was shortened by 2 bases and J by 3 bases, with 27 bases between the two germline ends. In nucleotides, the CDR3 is TGTGCCAGCAGCTTCCCCACCGACACCCGGGACCCTTCTATCTACGAGCAGTACTTC. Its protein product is CASSFPTDTRDPSIYEQYF.

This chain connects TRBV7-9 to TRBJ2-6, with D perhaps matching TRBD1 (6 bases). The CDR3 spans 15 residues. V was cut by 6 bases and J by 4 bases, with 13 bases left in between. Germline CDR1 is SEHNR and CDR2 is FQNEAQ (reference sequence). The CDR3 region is CASRLQGDGANVLTF. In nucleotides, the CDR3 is TGTGCCAGCAGATTACAGGGAGACGGGGCCAACGTCCTGACTTTC.

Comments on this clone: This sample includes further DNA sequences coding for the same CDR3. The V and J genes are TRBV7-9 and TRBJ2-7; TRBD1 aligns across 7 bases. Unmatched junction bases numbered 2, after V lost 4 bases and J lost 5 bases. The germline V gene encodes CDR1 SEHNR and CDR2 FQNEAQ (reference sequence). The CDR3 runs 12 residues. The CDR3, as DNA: TGTGCCAGCAGCTATACAGGGGACGAGCAGTACTTC. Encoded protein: CASSYTGDEQYF.

The chain's CDR3 is CSVEQVGTQYF. The CDR3 DNA is TGCAGCGTTGAACAGGTGGGGACCCAGTACTTC. The V and J genes are TRBV29-1 and TRBJ2-5; D is unclear. The CDR3 contains 11 residues. The V and J ends lost 2 bases and 7 bases respectively, with 8 bases between them. Germline V lookup: CDR1 SQVTM, CDR2 ANQGSEA. Using reference TRBV29-1 and TRBJ2-5 for the parts outside the CDR3, the full variable domain is SAVISQKPSRDICQRGTSLTIQCQVDSQVTMMFWYRQQPGQSLTLIATANQGSEATYESGFVIDKFPISRPNLTFSTLTVSNMSPEDSSIYLCSVEQVGTQYFGPGTRLLVL.

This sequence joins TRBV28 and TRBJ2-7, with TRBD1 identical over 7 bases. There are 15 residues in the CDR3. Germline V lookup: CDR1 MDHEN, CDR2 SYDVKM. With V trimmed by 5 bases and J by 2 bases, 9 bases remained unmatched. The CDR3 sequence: CASSPGQELTYEQYF. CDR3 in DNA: TGTGCCAGCAGTCCTGGACAGGAATTAACCTACGAGCAGTACTTC. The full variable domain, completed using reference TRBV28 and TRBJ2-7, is DVKVTQSSRYLVKRTGEKVFLECVQDMDHENMFWYRQDPGLGLRLIYFSYDVKMKEKGDIPEGYSVSREKKERFSLILESASTNQTSMYLCASSPGQELTYEQYFGPGTRLTVT.

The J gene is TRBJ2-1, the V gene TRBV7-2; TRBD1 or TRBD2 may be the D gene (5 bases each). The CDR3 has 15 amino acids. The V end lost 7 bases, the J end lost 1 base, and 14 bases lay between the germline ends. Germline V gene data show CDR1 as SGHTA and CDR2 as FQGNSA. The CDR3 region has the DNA TGTGCCAGCACCCCGGGGCCATATTCCTACAATGAGCAGTTCTTC. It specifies CASTPGPYSYNEQFF.

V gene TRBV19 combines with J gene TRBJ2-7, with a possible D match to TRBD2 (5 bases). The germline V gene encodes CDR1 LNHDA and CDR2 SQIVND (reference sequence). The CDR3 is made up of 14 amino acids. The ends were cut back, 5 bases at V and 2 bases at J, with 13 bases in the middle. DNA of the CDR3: TGTGCCAGTAGTTTCGCGGACGGGGCCTACGAGCAGTACTTC. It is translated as CASSFADGAYEQYF.

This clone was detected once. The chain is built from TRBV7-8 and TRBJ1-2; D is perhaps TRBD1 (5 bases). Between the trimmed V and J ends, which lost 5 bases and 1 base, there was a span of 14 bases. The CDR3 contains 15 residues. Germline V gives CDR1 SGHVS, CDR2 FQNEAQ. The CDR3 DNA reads TGTGCCAGCAGCCCCGAGACAGCAATTAACTATGGCTACACCTTC. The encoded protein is CASSPETAINYGYTF.

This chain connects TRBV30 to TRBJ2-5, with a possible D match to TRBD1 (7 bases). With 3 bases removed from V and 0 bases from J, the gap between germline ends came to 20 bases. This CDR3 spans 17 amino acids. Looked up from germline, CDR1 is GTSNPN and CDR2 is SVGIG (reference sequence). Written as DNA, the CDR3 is TGTGCCTGGAGCTTACCGGCAGGGGGGATGTACCAAGAGACCCAGTACTTC. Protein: CAWSLPAGGMYQETQYF. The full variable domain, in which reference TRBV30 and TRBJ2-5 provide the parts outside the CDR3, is SQTIHQWPATLVQPVGSPLSLECTVEGTSNPNLYWYRQAAGRGLQLLFYSVGIGQISSEVPQNLSASRPQDRQFILSSKKLLLSDSGFYLCAWSLPAGGMYQETQYFGPGTRLLVL.

The CDR3 here is CASSLVDSYNEQFF. In DNA, the CDR3 is TGTGCCAGCAGCTTGGTGGACAGCTACAATGAGCAGTTCTTC. This chain links TRBV5-8 with TRBJ2-1; D possibly corresponds to TRBD1 (6 bases). This CDR3 contains 14 residues. Germline CDR1 SGHTS, CDR2 YDEGEE. Trimming pared 0 bases from V and 3 bases from J, leaving 7 bases between.

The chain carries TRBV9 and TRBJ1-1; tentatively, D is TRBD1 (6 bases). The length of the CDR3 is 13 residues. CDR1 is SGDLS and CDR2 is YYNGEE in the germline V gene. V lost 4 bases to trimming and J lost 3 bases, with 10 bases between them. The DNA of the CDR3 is TGTGCCAGCAGCTACAGGGAGGACACTGAAGCTTTCTTT. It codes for CASSYREDTEAFF. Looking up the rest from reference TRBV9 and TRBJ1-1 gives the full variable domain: DSGVTQTPKHLITATGQRVTLRCSPRSGDLSVYWYQQSLDQGLQFLIQYYNGEERAKGNILERFSAQQFPDLHSELNLSSLELGDSALYFCASSYREDTEAFFGQGTRLTVV.